This TCR delta chain was captured in a study of γδ T cells in repeated Plasmodium falciparum infection. In the study overall: Malian children with intense seasonal malaria exposure were compared with matched Australian children. Malaria-naive adults were infected with P. falciparum NF54 four times over approximately 600 days.

Flow sorting of PBMC yielded separate Vgamma9/Vdelta2+ and Vdelta2-negative gammadelta T cell populations for bulk repertoire analysis. TCRdb applied CATT to the multiplex PCR reads for clone calling. The sample holds about 50,000 delta-chain clones, approximately 2% seen once. CDR3 length equals 18 residues. Germline V gives CDR1 TSWWSYY, CDR2 QGS. Losses at the gene ends were 4 bases for V and 0 bases for J; bases not matched to a gene: 14. This clone showed up just a few times. The mismatch at residue 5 between this DNA's translation and the TCRdb protein of a much larger clone likely reflects a read error; the protein shown is translated from the DNA.

Input material: gamma-delta T cells from blood. The chain couples TRDV1 to TRDJ1; 7 positions agree with TRDD3. Germline matching of the DNA provided the J gene here, since TCRdb leaves it blank. The source is a pool of human donors (malaria-infected and uninfected, not separated). CDR3 in amino acids: CALGGTSTGDIYTDKLIF. CDR3 DNA sequence: TGTGCTCTTGGGGGAACATCTACAGGGGATATATACACCGATAAACTCATCTTT.